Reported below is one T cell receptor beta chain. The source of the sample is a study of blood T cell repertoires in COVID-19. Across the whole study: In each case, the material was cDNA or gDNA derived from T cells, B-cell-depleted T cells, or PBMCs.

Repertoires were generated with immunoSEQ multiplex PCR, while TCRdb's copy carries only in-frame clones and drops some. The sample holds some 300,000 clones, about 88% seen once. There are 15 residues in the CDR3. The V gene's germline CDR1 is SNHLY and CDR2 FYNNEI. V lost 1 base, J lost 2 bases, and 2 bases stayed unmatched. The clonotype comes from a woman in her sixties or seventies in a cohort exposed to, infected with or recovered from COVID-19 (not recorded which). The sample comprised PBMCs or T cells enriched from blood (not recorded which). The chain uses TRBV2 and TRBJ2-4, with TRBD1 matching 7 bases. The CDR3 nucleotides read TGTGCCAGCAGTGAAGTACAGGGGCCCAAAAACATTCAGTACTTC. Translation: CASSEVQGPKNIQYF.